These T cell receptor beta chains were read from a single sample in a study of CD8+ T cells in alopecia areata. The assay was immunoSEQ multiplex PCR, and TCRdb's table has in-frame clones only and misses some. Counted here are a few hundred thousand clones, around two fifths occurring once; the ten biggest clones make up almost 0.5%. The input for sequencing was CD4+ T cells sorted from blood, taken at approximately week 31, from a patient treated with tofacitinib. Every receptor here comes from a human donor with alopecia areata. Each CDR3 is given with its conserved first and last residue. A D gene is named only where the DNA matches it firmly. Rows may omit the clone size; those that give it use once, few, many or a size class.

clone size,D gene,J gene,V gene,CDR3 protein
NA,NA,TRBJ2-2,TRBV5-6,CASSRNLGELFF
NA,NA,TRBJ2-1,TRBV18,CASLFTQTHYNEQFF
NA,NA,TRBJ2-7,TRBV6-6,CASSFGGQGEQYF
few,TRBD2,TRBJ2-4,TRBV5-6,CASTGGVEDIQYF
few,NA,TRBJ2-3,TRBV7-9,CASSLAWTSTDTQYF
NA,NA,TRBJ1-1,TRBV4-1,CASRDIPRNTEAFF
NA,NA,TRBJ2-1,TRBV30,CAGGEQTHPNNEQFF
NA,NA,TRBJ1-1,TRBV9,CASSVTQNTEAFF
few,TRBD1,TRBJ1-1,TRBV5-4,CASSWTPGQGRGMNTEAFF
NA,NA,TRBJ1-6,TRBV5-1,CASSLDIQGNSPLHF
NA,NA,TRBJ2-7,TRBV7-2,CASSRTVSYEQYF
NA,NA,TRBJ2-6,TRBV9,CASSIYSGANVLTF
NA,TRBD1,TRBJ2-7,TRBV4-1,CASSQERYRGSSEQYF
few,TRBD1,TRBJ1-1,TRBV7-9,CASSPLRTGNTEAFF
NA,NA,TRBJ2-6,TRBV14,CASSQASWGSGANVLTF
NA,TRBD2,TRBJ2-3,TRBV5-4,CASSLGLAGVSTDTQYF
NA,TRBD1,TRBJ1-2,TRBV7-2,CASSLTGGGVNGYTF
few,TRBD1,TRBJ2-2,TRBV29-1,CSGRDRSRTGELFF
once,NA,TRBJ2-1,TRBV6-5,CASRPEDRLYNEQFF
NA,NA,TRBJ1-2,TRBV5-1,CASSLEARPGPNYGYTF
NA,NA,TRBJ2-7,TRBV5-1,CASSSDRYEQYF
NA,TRBD2,TRBJ2-7,TRBV18,CASSPGAGRGEQYF
few,NA,TRBJ1-1,TRBV18,CASSRENTEAFF
NA,NA,TRBJ1-2,TRBV5-1,CASSRNAAANGYYGYTF
NA,NA,TRBJ1-1,TRBV9,CASSSASGREAFF
NA,NA,TRBJ1-5,TRBV15,CATSRGTAKDHDQPQHF
NA,NA,TRBJ1-1,TRBV5-1,CASSLEVEGTEAFF
NA,NA,TRBJ1-2,TRBV18,CASSPTVSPGYTF
NA,NA,TRBJ1-2,TRBV7-9,CASSLVLGGNYGYTF
few,TRBD1,TRBJ2-3,TRBV19,CASTRTGRDTQYF
NA,NA,TRBJ1-5,TRBV18,CASSPGQGSSNQPQHF
NA,NA,TRBJ1-1,TRBV2,CASSEDRTANTEAFF
NA,NA,TRBJ2-5,TRBV7-8,CASSFSSAETQYF
NA,TRBD1,TRBJ1-1,TRBV30,CAWQKGGRNTEAFF
once,NA,TRBJ2-7,TRBV18,CASSPFQDREGEQYF
few,NA,TRBJ1-4,TRBV15,CATSRPGGVGEKLFF
many,NA,TRBJ1-1,TRBV4-1,CASRGVLRDTEAFF
NA,NA,TRBJ2-1,TRBV6-1,CASSPAGTNYNEQFF
NA,NA,TRBJ2-1,TRBV14,CASSLTRQAVFF
NA,NA,TRBJ1-3,TRBV2,CASSAFGAGNTIYF
once,NA,TRBJ1-1,TRBV2,CASSSTGSDTEAFF
few,NA,TRBJ1-1,TRBV30,CAWSLGNTEAFF
few,NA,TRBJ1-2,TRBV30,CAWSVLGKRAGYTF
NA,TRBD1,TRBJ1-1,TRBV28,CASSSGQGLNTEAFF
many,NA,TRBJ2-2,TRBV9,CASSVVPDTGELFF
NA,NA,TRBJ2-2,TRBV6-5,CAALGQNTGELFF
NA,TRBD1,TRBJ2-7,TRBV6-1,CASSAPGTGGYEQYF
NA,NA,TRBJ2-7,TRBV11-2,CASSLVGLYEQYF